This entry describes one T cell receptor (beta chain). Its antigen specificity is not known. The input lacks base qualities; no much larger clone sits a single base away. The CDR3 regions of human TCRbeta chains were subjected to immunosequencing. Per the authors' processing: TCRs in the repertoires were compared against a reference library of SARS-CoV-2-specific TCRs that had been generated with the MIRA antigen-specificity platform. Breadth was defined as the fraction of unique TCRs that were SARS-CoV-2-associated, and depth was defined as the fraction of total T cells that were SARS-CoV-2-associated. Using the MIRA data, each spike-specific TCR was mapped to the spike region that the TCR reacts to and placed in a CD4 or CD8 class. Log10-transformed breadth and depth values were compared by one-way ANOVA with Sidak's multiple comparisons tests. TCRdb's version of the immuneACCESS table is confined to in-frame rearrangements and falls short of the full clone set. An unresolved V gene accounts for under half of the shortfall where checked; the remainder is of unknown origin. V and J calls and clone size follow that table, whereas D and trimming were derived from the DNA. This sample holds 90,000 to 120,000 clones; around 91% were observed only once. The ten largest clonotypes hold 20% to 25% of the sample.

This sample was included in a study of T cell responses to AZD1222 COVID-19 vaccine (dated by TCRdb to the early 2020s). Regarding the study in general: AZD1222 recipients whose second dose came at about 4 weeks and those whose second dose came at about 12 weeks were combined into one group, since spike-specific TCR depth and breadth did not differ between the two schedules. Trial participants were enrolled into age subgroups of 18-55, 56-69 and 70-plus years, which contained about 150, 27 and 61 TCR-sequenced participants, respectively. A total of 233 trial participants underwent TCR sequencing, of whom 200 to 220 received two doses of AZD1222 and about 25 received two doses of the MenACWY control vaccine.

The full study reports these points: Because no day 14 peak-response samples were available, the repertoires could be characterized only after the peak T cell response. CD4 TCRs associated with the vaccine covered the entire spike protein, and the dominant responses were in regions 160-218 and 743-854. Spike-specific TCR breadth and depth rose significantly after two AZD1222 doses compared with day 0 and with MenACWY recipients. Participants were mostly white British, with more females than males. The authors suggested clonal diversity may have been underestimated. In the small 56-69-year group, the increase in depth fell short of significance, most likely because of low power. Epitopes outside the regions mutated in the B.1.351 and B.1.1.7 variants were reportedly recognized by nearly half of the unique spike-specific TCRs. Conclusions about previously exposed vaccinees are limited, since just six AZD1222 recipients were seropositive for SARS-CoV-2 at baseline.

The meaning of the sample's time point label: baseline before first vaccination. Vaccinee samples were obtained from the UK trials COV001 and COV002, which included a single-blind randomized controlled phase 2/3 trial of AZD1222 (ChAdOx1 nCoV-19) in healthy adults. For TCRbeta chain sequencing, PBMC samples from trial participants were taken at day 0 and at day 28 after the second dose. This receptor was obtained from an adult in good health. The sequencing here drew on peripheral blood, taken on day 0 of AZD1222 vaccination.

The nucleotides are TGTGCCAGCAGTGTTGATGGCGGGGATAACTATGGCTACACCTTC. Its coded protein is CASSVDGGDNYGYTF. The rearranged chain carries TRBV2 and TRBJ1-2, with the identity of the D gene unclear. The CDR3, cysteine through phenylalanine, is 15 amino acids long. Just the 45-base CDR3 DNA is kept, in frame starting at base 1. Looking up the germline V gene yields CDR1 SNHLY and CDR2 FYNNEI. V gives up 4 bases and J gives up 1 base, and the segment between their germline ends measures 13 bases.